This is a list of T cell receptor beta chains from one sample in a study of OX40 agonist ivuxolimab in advanced cancers. Clones were read by immunoSEQ multiplex PCR, and TCRdb kept only the in-frame ones, dropping some. This table holds about 73,000 clones, 70% to 90% found once. Sequences were derived from CD4+ or CD8+ T cells sorted from blood, sampled in a trial of the OX40 agonist ivuxolimab. These receptors were collected from an adult with an advanced solid tumor such as melanoma, head and neck, liver or kidney cancer. Both conserved end residues are part of each CDR3. D genes are given only for firm matches. For some rows the clone size is stated as once, few or many, or as a class when expanded; others skip it.

>NA|TRBD1|TRBJ1-6|TRBV6-1
TGTGCCAGCAGTGTCTCGTGGGACAGAGTTTCACCCCTCCACTTT
CASSVSWDRVSPLHF
>NA|NA|TRBJ2-7|TRBV9
TGTGCCAGCAGCGTCAACCCGGTAGAGGGAAGCTCCTACGAGCAGTACTTC
CASSVNPVEGSSYEQYF
>NA|TRBD1|TRBJ2-5|TRBV11-2
TGTGCCAGCAGCCCAGGACAGGGGCAAGAGACCCAGTACTTC
CASSPGQGQETQYF
>NA|NA|TRBJ1-1|TRBV6-5
TGTGCCAGCAGTTTTGCCCGGACGGCGACTGAAGCTTTCTTT
CASSFARTATEAFF
>NA|TRBD2|TRBJ2-5|TRBV27
TGTGCCAGCAGTACACCCCTGGGACTAGCGGGGCAAGAGACCCAGTACTTC
CASSTPLGLAGQETQYF
>NA|NA|TRBJ2-5|TRBV28
TGTGCCAGCAGTCAGGCGGTTAGGGAGCAGTACTTC
CASSQAVREQYF
>NA|TRBD2|TRBJ2-7|TRBV19
TGTGCCAGTAGTATCAGCCTAGCGGGAGGATACGAGCAGTACTTC
CASSISLAGGYEQYF
>NA|NA|TRBJ2-2|TRBV14
TGTGCCAGCAGCCAAACTGCCGGGGGACGGGGCGGGGAGCTGTTTTTT
CASSQTAGGRGGELFF
>NA|NA|TRBJ2-5|TRBV7-3
TGTGCCAGGGACAGAGGGTACCAAGAGACCCAGTACTTC
CARDRGYQETQYF
>once|NA|TRBJ1-1|TRBV7-3
TGTGCCAGCAGAACACCAGGGCAAACTGAAGCTTTCTTT
CASRTPGQTEAFF
>NA|NA|TRBJ1-2|TRBV30
TGTGCCTGGAGTGTGGGAGACCGGGAGAGTTTC
CAWSVGDRESF
>NA|NA|TRBJ1-1|TRBV21-1
TGTGCCAGCAGCAAAGATTGGACCGACACTGAAGCTTTCTTT
CASSKDWTDTEAFF
>NA|NA|TRBJ2-7|TRBV28
TGTGCCAGCAGTTTGGGGCTGTACGAGCAGTACTTC
CASSLGLYEQYF
>NA|NA|TRBJ1-1|TRBV12-5
TGTGCTAGTGGTCTCAGGGGCCGCACTGAAGCTTTCTTT
CASGLRGRTEAFF
>NA|NA|TRBJ2-2|TRBV11-3
TGTGCCAGCAGCTCGGAGGTTACCGGGGAGCTGTTTTTT
CASSSEVTGELFF
>once|TRBD2|TRBJ2-1|TRBV7-9
TGTGCCAGCACCGCGGGGGGACTAGCGGGAGTTTTCGATGAGCAGTTCTTC
CASTAGGLAGVFDEQFF
>NA|NA|TRBJ2-5|TRBV6-5
TGTGCCAGCAGCCCGGGACAAGAGACCCAGTACTTC
CASSPGQETQYF
>NA|NA|TRBJ2-7|TRBV11-3
TGTGCCAGCAGCTCCTCCTCCGCCCGGGCAGCCACTTACGAGCAGTACTTC
CASSSSSARAATYEQYF
>few|NA|TRBJ2-7|TRBV18
TGTGCCAGCTCAACGTCACAAGAGTTATCTGGGCAGTACTTC
CASSTSQELSGQYF
>NA|NA|TRBJ1-2|TRBV5-6
TGTGCCAGCACCTTGGGGGCAGGGACGGGTGGCTACACCTTC
CASTLGAGTGGYTF
>NA|NA|TRBJ1-6|TRBV6-5
TGTGCCAGCAAAACGGGGGATTCACCCCTCCACTTT
CASKTGDSPLHF
>NA|NA|TRBJ1-5|TRBV19
TGTGCCAGATCCGGCAGGGTGGGAATCCCCGATCAGCCCCAGCATTTT
CARSGRVGIPDQPQHF
>NA|TRBD1|TRBJ1-2|TRBV2
TGTGCCAGCACCGTGGACAGGGCCCAGTCTAACTATGGCTACACCTTC
CASTVDRAQSNYGYTF
>NA|TRBD2|TRBJ2-1|TRBV25-1
TGTGCCAGCAGTGATACTAGCGGGATGAGCTCCTACAATGAGCAGTTCTTC
CASSDTSGMSSYNEQFF
>NA|TRBD2|TRBJ2-7|TRBV2
TGTGCCAGCACGACTAGCGGGACCTCCTACGAGCAGTACTTC
CASTTSGTSYEQYF
>NA|NA|TRBJ2-7|TRBV19
TGTGCCAGTAGTATACAACAGGGCACCTACGAGCAGTACTTC
CASSIQQGTYEQYF
>NA|NA|TRBJ1-4|TRBV7-2
TGTGCCAGCAGCTTGGGTTCGATTGCTAATGAAAAACTGTTTTTT
CASSLGSIANEKLFF
>once|TRBD1|TRBJ1-1|TRBV28
TGTGCCAGCAGTTTATGGGCAGGGGGCATGAACACTGAAGCTTTCTTT
CASSLWAGGMNTEAFF
>once|NA|TRBJ2-5|TRBV5-1
TGCGCCAGCAGCTTGGCGGTGAGGGGCGAGACCCAGTACTTC
CASSLAVRGETQYF
>NA|NA|TRBJ2-7|TRBV5-5
TGTGCCAGCAGCTTGGGTGGAGGGTGGTACGAGCAGTACTTC
CASSLGGGWYEQYF
>NA|NA|TRBJ1-5|TRBV19
TGTGCCAGTAGAAAGGGGCCAAATCGCTATCAGCCCCAGCATTTT
CASRKGPNRYQPQHF